These 32 T cell receptor beta chains were all obtained from the same sample, sequenced in a study of T cells in Graves' hyperthyroidism and ophthalmopathy. There were TCR beta CDR3 regions amplified from RNA transcripts. The HTBI primer set was used in a first-round RT-PCR of the TCR CDR3. TCRdb re-analysed the multiplex PCR reads in MiXCR, keeping a single row per CDR3 protein. The sample holds about 570,000 distinct CDR3 sequences, about half seen once. Sample: peripheral blood or thyroid tissue (not recorded which). These receptors came from an adult woman with Graves' disease, either hyperthyroidism or ophthalmopathy (not recorded which).

This clonotype has only a few counts. This chain joins TRBV29-1 and TRBJ1-1; a possible D gene is TRBD1 (5 bases). Looked up from germline, CDR1 is SQVTM and CDR2 is ANQGSEA. The CDR3 loop spans 12 amino acids. V was pared by 7 bases and J by 1 base, with 10 bases between. CDR3 in amino acids: CSAEGENTEAFF. CDR3 DNA sequence: TGCAGCGCAGAAGGGGAGAACACTGAAGCTTTCTTT.

This clonotype was seen ten or more times. This chain links TRBV4-1 with TRBJ2-5, with D perhaps TRBD1 (6 bases). The germline gives CDR1 MGHRA, CDR2 YSYEKL. CDR3 length: 16 residues. Trimming took 1 base from V and 2 from J, leaving 14 bases between them. The CDR3 loop is CASSQGWPTGQETQYF. The CDR3 bases are TGCGCCAGCAGCCAAGGGTGGCCTACAGGGCAAGAGACCCAGTACTTC.

This clonotype was observed many times. The chain employs TRBV12-3 or TRBV12-4 and TRBJ1-2; D not resolved. The CDR3 is made up of 11 amino acids. Trimming stripped 1 base from V and 6 bases from J, with 3 bases between. CDR3 coding DNA: TGTGCCAGCAGTTTAGTTGATGGCTACACCTTC. Translating gives CASSLVDGYTF.

This clonotype was recorded only once. The conserved closing phenylalanine or tryptophan is absent in this CDR3, likely reflecting a read error. No DNA is shown, since the ends of the CDR3 on it are uncertain; the CDR3 is the one TCRdb lists. V is TRBV2 and J is TRBJ1-3. Germline CDR1 is SNHLY and CDR2 is FYNNEI. The CDR3 is 8 residues long, ends included. CDR3 loop: CASSEAWQ.

This clonotype has a count of ten or more. CDR3 residues: CASSVTMGVQEQYF. CDR3 sequence (DNA): TGTGCCAGTAGTGTAACAATGGGGGTACAAGAGCAGTACTTC. This rearrangement joins TRBV19 to TRBJ2-7; D may match TRBD1 or TRBD2 (5 bases each). V was clipped by 5 bases and J by 7 bases, with 18 bases between them. Per the germline V gene, CDR1 is LNHDA and CDR2 is SQIVND (reference sequence). The CDR3 loop spans 14 amino acids. The full variable domain, rest sourced from reference TRBV19 and TRBJ2-7, is DGGITQSPKYLFRKEGQNVTLSCEQNLNHDAMYWYRQDPGQGLRLIYYSQIVNDFQKGDIAEGYSVSREKKESFPLTVTSAQKNPTAFYLCASSVTMGVQEQYFGPGTRLTVT.

This clonotype showed up many times. This sequence joins TRBV2 and TRBJ1-1, with 9 bases fitting TRBD1. This CDR3 has 13 residues. Germline CDR1 SNHLY, CDR2 FYNNEI. V dropped 11 bases and J dropped 10; count of bases not matched to a gene: 14. The CDR3 sequence: CAFRTGERFGAFF. The CDR3 DNA sequence: TGTGCCTTTCGGACAGGGGAAAGATTTGGAGCTTTCTTT.

This clonotype was seen at least ten times. The CDR3 here is CASSEQGLVSEKLFF. The CDR3, as DNA: TGTGCCAGTAGCGAACAGGGGCTTGTGAGTGAAAAACTGTTTTTT. This chain links TRBV19 with TRBJ1-4, with TRBD1 matching over 7 bases. The CDR3 sequence is 15 residues long. Germline loops: CDR1 LNHDA, CDR2 SQIVND (reference sequence). The ends lost 6 bases at V and 7 bases at J; junction bases unmatched: 11.

This clonotype was seen ten or more times. The V gene is TRBV2, the J gene TRBJ2-2; TRBD2 agrees at 7 bases. Per germline, CDR1 SNHLY and CDR2 FYNNEI. Germline trimming cut 6 bases from V and 0 bases from J; bases unmatched to any gene: 10. CDR3 length: 17 residues. In DNA, the CDR3 is TGTGCCAGCAGCGACAGCGGGACCGCCTCGAACACCGGGGAGCTGTTTTTT. Protein: CASSDSGTASNTGELFF.

In this sample, this clonotype turned up a few times. The J gene is TRBJ1-2, the V gene TRBV10-3; D not certain. With 8 bases removed from V and 8 bases from J, the gap between germline ends came to 12 bases. Germline V lookup: CDR1 ENHRY, CDR2 SYGVKD. CDR3 size: 11 residues. In nucleotides, the CDR3 is TGTGCCATCCCGACGGTGCGCGGCTACACCTTC. It codes for CAIPTVRGYTF.

The J gene is TRBJ1-5, the V gene TRBV9; 7 bases map to TRBD1. The CDR3 runs to 15 residues. Germline CDR1 is SGDLS and CDR2 is YYNGEE. The ends lost 3 bases at V and 4 bases at J; junction bases unmatched: 7. CDR3 loop: CASSDGTATNQPQHF. The CDR3 DNA follows: TGTGCCAGCAGCGACGGGACAGCTACAAATCAGCCCCAGCATTTT.

There are many counts of this clonotype. The chain combines TRBV6-1 with TRBJ1-1, with 8 bases lining up with TRBD1. This CDR3 has 13 residues. The J segment lost 0 bases and the V segment lost 9 bases, leaving 3 bases of the junction unmatched. CDR1 is MNHNS and CDR2 is SASEGT in the germline V gene. CDR3 region: CASPRGLNTEAFF. The DNA of the CDR3 is TGTGCCAGTCCCAGGGGGCTGAACACTGAAGCTTTCTTT.

The rearrangement joins TRBV10-3 to TRBJ1-6; maybe TRBD1 (5 bases). CDR3 length: 13 residues. Germline CDR1 ENHRY, CDR2 SYGVKD. V was cut by 3 bases and J by 6 bases, with 6 bases left in between. In DNA form, the CDR3 reads TGTGCCATCAGTGACAGGGCTAATTCACCCCTCCACTTT. Encoded protein: CAISDRANSPLHF.

The J gene is TRBJ2-7, the V gene TRBV20-1; 7 positions agree with TRBD2. Germline V CDR1 and CDR2: DFQATT, SNEGSKA (reference sequence). The CDR3 sequence is 13 residues long. Losses at the gene ends were 6 bases for V and 1 base for J; bases not matched to a gene: 6. The CDR3 sequence: CSAAGVDSYEQYF. For the CDR3, the DNA is TGCAGTGCCGCGGGAGTTGATTCCTACGAGCAGTACTTC.

This clonotype was seen many times. The chain employs TRBV24-1 and TRBJ2-7; 9 bases are shared with TRBD1. CDR3 length equals 15 residues. Germline V gene data show CDR1 as KGHDR and CDR2 as SFDVKD. With V trimmed by 4 bases and J by 1 base, 4 bases remained unmatched. The CDR3 protein is CATSDPTGGSYEQYF. The CDR3 region has the DNA TGTGCCACCAGTGACCCGACAGGGGGATCCTACGAGCAGTACTTC.

The chain employs TRBV10-3 and TRBJ2-5; 7 nucleotides align to TRBD1. Per germline, CDR1 ENHRY and CDR2 SYGVKD. V dropped 2 bases and J dropped 5; count of bases not matched to a gene: 2. The CDR3 is 13 amino acids. In DNA form, the CDR3 reads TGTGCCATCAGTGAGGGGGGACAGGAGACCCAGTACTTC. Translation gives CAISEGGQETQYF.

The sample holds many counts of this clonotype. This chain uses TRBV7-9 with TRBJ1-2; unclear D gene. The germline V and J ends were trimmed by 5 bases and 5 bases, with 6 bases remaining between them. Germline CDR1 and CDR2: SEHNR and FQNEAQ (reference sequence). The CDR3 covers 11 residues. As DNA, the CDR3 is TGTGCCAGCAGCAAACCATATGGCTACACCTTC. Encoded protein: CASSKPYGYTF.

V usage is TRBV29-1 and J usage is TRBJ1-4; a weak D match, TRBD1 (5 bases). The V gene's germline CDR1 is SQVTM and CDR2 ANQGSEA. This CDR3 contains 16 residues. Trimming took 6 bases from V and 0 from J, leaving 17 bases between them. CDR3 sequence: CSVGNSGGPTNEKLFF. For the CDR3, the DNA is TGCAGCGTCGGGAACAGCGGGGGACCAACTAATGAAAAACTGTTTTTT. The full variable domain, rest sourced from reference TRBV29-1 and TRBJ1-4, is SAVISQKPSRDICQRGTSLTIQCQVDSQVTMMFWYRQQPGQSLTLIATANQGSEATYESGFVIDKFPISRPNLTFSTLTVSNMSPEDSSIYLCSVGNSGGPTNEKLFFGSGTQLSVL.

This clonotype was counted a few times. The chain links TRBV10-3 to TRBJ1-2, with 8 bases aligning to TRBD1. This CDR3 is built from 11 residues. Germline V lookup: CDR1 ENHRY, CDR2 SYGVKD. Trimming took 11 bases from V and 7 from J; bases not matched to a gene: 6. The DNA of the CDR3 is TGTGCCGTAGGGACAGGTCTTGGCTACACCTTC. This gives the protein CAVGTGLGYTF.

This clonotype came up many times. The chain carries TRBV5-1 and TRBJ1-1; 8 nucleotides agree with TRBD1. In germline, CDR1 is SGHRS, CDR2 YFSETQ. With V trimmed by 7 bases and J by 0 bases, 5 bases remained unmatched. The CDR3 extends over 14 amino acids. The CDR3 DNA reads TGCGCCAGCTCCCGGACAGGGCTGAACACTGAAGCTTTCTTT. It encodes CASSRTGLNTEAFF.

This clonotype has just a few counts. The CDR3, as DNA: TGTGCCAGCAGCCAAGACGGGGAGCGGATCACAGATACGCAGTATTTT. Its protein product is CASSQDGERITDTQYF. The chain is built from TRBV7-2 and TRBJ2-3; TRBD2 might be the D (5 bases). V was clipped by 5 bases and J by 2 bases, with 17 bases between them. Germline assignment: CDR1 SGHTA and CDR2 FQGNSA. The CDR3 runs 16 residues.

This clonotype was seen a handful of times. The chain carries TRBV4-1 and TRBJ1-1; no clear D gene. Trimming shortened V by 4 bases and J by 0 bases, and 18 bases separated the two germline ends. The CDR3 totals 17 residues. Germline V gives CDR1 MGHRA, CDR2 YSYEKL. CDR3 nucleotides: TGCGCCAGCAGCCTCTATGGAATTGATTCTATGAACACTGAAGCTTTCTTT. As protein: CASSLYGIDSMNTEAFF.

This clonotype was observed many times. This chain uses TRBV19 with TRBJ1-6, with 7 positions matching TRBD1. This CDR3 is built from 13 residues. CDR1 and CDR2 from the germline V gene are LNHDA and SQIVND (reference sequence). Trimming at V came to 5 bases and at J to 8 bases, leaving 3 bases not matched to a gene. The DNA for the CDR3 is TGTGCCAGTAGTCGGGACAGCCATTCACCCCTCCACTTT. Translation: CASSRDSHSPLHF.

This rearrangement joins TRBV5-6 to TRBJ2-5; no firm D call. Germline V lookup: CDR1 SGHDT, CDR2 YYEEEE. The CDR3 consists of 14 residues. V lost 1 base, J lost 8 bases, and 15 bases lay in between. The CDR3 coding sequence is TGTGCCAGCAGCTTGTGGGCGATACGAGATACCCAGTACTTC. Translated, it gives CASSLWAIRDTQYF.

This clonotype was counted a single time. One end of the junction is discordant with germline, which a read error may explain. The genes are TRBV10-3 and TRBJ2-7, with D unresolved. Per germline, CDR1 ENHRY and CDR2 SYGVKD. The CDR3 is made up of 13 amino acids. In DNA form, the CDR3 reads TGTGCCATCAGTGAAGGACGCTCCGACGAGCAGTACTTC. The encoded protein is CAISEGRSDEQYF.

The CDR3 nucleotides are TGCAGTGCTAGCAGCCCGTTAAAGTACGAGCAGTACTTC. Translating gives CSASSPLKYEQYF. The chain is built from TRBV20-1 and TRBJ2-7, with unresolved D. CDR1 DFQATT and CDR2 SNEGSKA come from the germline V gene (reference sequence). V lost 3 bases to trimming and J lost 4 bases, with 13 bases between them. The CDR3 length is 13 residues.

This rearrangement joins TRBV7-2 to TRBJ1-5, with a tentative D call TRBD1 (6 bases). The V gene's germline CDR1 is SGHTA and CDR2 FQGNSA. Trimming took off 3 bases at V and 5 bases at J, with 8 bases between the two ends. The CDR3 totals 13 residues. The CDR3 DNA sequence: TGTGCCAGCAGCTTCTGGACAGATCAGCCCCAGCATTTT. Encoded protein: CASSFWTDQPQHF.

This clonotype has ten or more counts. The V gene is TRBV4-1, the J gene TRBJ2-2; D is uncertain. Germline loops: CDR1 MGHRA, CDR2 YSYEKL. This CDR3 comprises 14 residues. Trimming took off 8 bases at V and 7 bases at J, with 17 bases between the two ends. In DNA, the CDR3 is TGCGCCAGCCGGAGAAATAAGATGGTCGGGGAGCTGTTTTTT. It encodes CASRRNKMVGELFF.

The table lists this clonotype with many counts. J is TRBJ1-1 and V is TRBV25-1; a possible D gene is TRBD1 (5 bases). Germline CDR1 is MGHDK and CDR2 is SYGVNS. Trimming shortened V by 2 bases and J by 4 bases, and 8 bases separated the two germline ends. The CDR3 is 13 amino acids. In DNA, the CDR3 is TGTGCCAGCAGTGAAGAGGGGTCCACTGAAGCTTTCTTT. Translated, it gives CASSEEGSTEAFF.

This clonotype was seen a handful of times. No conserved phenylalanine or tryptophan ends this CDR3, so it is likely a read error. The limits of the CDR3 on the DNA are not certain, so only TCRdb's listed CDR3 is given. The V and J genes are TRBV7-2 and TRBJ1-5; the table's D call TRBD1 went unverified against the DNA. The CDR3 spans 9 amino acids, including both terminal residues. Germline-derived CDR1 and CDR2 are SGHTA and FQGNSA. The CDR3 is CASSLAGSG.

This clonotype was counted between two and nine times. The chain employs TRBV25-1 and TRBJ1-6; D is perhaps TRBD1 (5 bases). Trimming shortened V by 3 bases and J by 8 bases, and 17 bases separated the two germline ends. The germline V gene has CDR1 MGHDK and CDR2 SYGVNS. The CDR3 spans 16 residues. The CDR3 region is CASSERSGTPYSPLHF. The CDR3 nucleotides are TGTGCCAGCAGTGAGCGGTCCGGGACCCCATATTCACCCCTCCACTTT.

Only a few counts were recorded for this clonotype. J is TRBJ1-1 and V is TRBV29-1; 9 nucleotides agree with TRBD1. The CDR3 has 13 residues. Trimming at V came to 7 bases and at J to 6 bases, leaving 9 bases not matched to a gene. Germline CDR1 is SQVTM and CDR2 is ANQGSEA. The CDR3 nucleotides are TGCAGCGGGGGGACAGGGAATATTCCTGAAGCTTTCTTT. Translation: CSGGTGNIPEAFF.

The V and J genes are TRBV18 and TRBJ1-1; D remains unclear. Germline V CDR1 and CDR2: KGHSH, LQKENI. The length of the CDR3 is 13 residues. V was clipped by 2 bases and J by 10 bases, with 14 bases between them. Written as DNA, the CDR3 is TGTGCCAGCTCACCATTACGACCGGCCTCAGCTTTCTTT. As protein: CASSPLRPASAFF.